This TCR beta chain was identified in a study of T cell responses to AZD1222 COVID-19 vaccine. The sample holds one count of this clone. Its antigen remains unidentified. General study results and limits: No day 14 peak samples; only post-peak repertoires were characterized. Increases in Spike-specific TCR breadth and depth were seen after two AZD1222 doses.

Per germline, CDR1 SGHDN and CDR2 FVKESK. V was pared by 4 bases and J by 3 bases, with 13 bases between. The CDR3 runs to 15 residues. Produced via immunoSEQ multiplex PCR; TCRdb's table is partial and in-frame only. The profile shows approximately 160,000 clones, approximately 94% of them singletons. This chain links TRBV14 with TRBJ2-1; TRBD1 is a possible D gene (6 bases). The source material was peripheral blood, sampled 28 days after the second AZD1222 dose. The receptor was derived from an adult who received the AZD1222 COVID-19 vaccine. CDR3 amino acids: CASSRIRDNYNEQFF. Here the CDR3 DNA reads TGTGCCAGCAGCCGCATCCGGGACAACTACAATGAGCAGTTCTTC.